The 20 T cell receptor beta chains in this list originate from one sample, sequenced in a study of OX40 agonist ivuxolimab in advanced cancers. Generated by immunoSEQ multiplex PCR, the TCRdb table keeps only in-frame clones and is missing some. This table has some 65,000 clones, 75% to 90% appearing once. Here the sequenced sample was CD4+ or CD8+ T cells sorted from blood, taken in a trial of the OX40 agonist ivuxolimab. The receptors were gathered from an adult with an advanced solid tumor such as melanoma, head and neck, liver or kidney cancer.

Here the CDR3 DNA reads TGTGCCAGCAGTGAATACGTGGGGTGGGGCACCGGGGAGCTGTTTTTT. Amino acid sequence: CASSEYVGWGTGELFF. V and J are TRBV25-1 and TRBJ2-2; no reliable D call. With 0 bases removed from V and 4 bases from J, the gap between germline ends came to 12 bases. The germline CDR1 and CDR2 sequences are MGHDK and SYGVNS. The CDR3 runs 16 residues.

The chain is built from TRBV28 and TRBJ2-5; tentatively, D is TRBD1 (5 bases). The J call is doubtful: the DNA matches TRBJ2-7 better. CDR1 is MDHEN, CDR2 SYDVKM, per germline. There are 15 residues in the CDR3. CDR3 in DNA: TGTGCCAGCAGTTTATTACGCCGACAGAGCTACGAGCAGTACTTC. It codes for CASSLLRRQSYEQYF.

CDR3 in DNA: TGTGCCAGCAGCTTAGGAGGGGGGCCCCAGTCCTACGAGCAGTACTTC. This translates into CASSLGGGPQSYEQYF. V and J are TRBV7-2 and TRBJ2-7; tentatively, D is TRBD1 or TRBD2 (6 bases each). CDR1 is SGHTA, CDR2 FQGNSA, per germline. V dropped 1 base and J dropped 1 base, with 14 bases sitting between them. This CDR3 contains 16 residues. Complete variable domain (other parts from reference TRBV7-2 and TRBJ2-7): GAGVSQSPSNKVTEKGKDVELRCDPISGHTALYWYRQSLGQGLEFLIYFQGNSAPDKSGLPSDRFSAERTGGSVSTLTIQRTQQEDSAVYLCASSLGGGPQSYEQYFGPGTRLTVT.

V usage is TRBV6-5 and J usage is TRBJ1-2; 7 bases map to TRBD1. Germline CDR1 and CDR2: MNHEY and SVGAGI. The CDR3 sequence is 12 residues long. J gave up 10 bases and V 5 bases, and 7 bases lay outside the gene matches. CDR3 nucleotide sequence: TGTGCCAGCAGTAAACAGGACAGGTTCTACACCTTC. Amino acid sequence: CASSKQDRFYTF.

The chain links TRBV27 to TRBJ2-5, with TRBD1 matching over 10 bases. TRBJ2-7 explains the end of the DNA better; the J call may be wrong. CDR3 length: 15 residues. The germline V gene has CDR1 MNHEY and CDR2 SMNVEV (reference sequence). The CDR3 region is CASSSYRDRGYEQYF. CDR3 sequence (DNA): TGTGCCAGCAGTTCCTACCGGGACAGGGGTTACGAGCAGTACTTC.

The rearrangement links TRBV18 to TRBJ1-4; 8 nucleotides agree with TRBD1. Germline assignment: CDR1 KGHSH and CDR2 LQKENI. The CDR3 consists of 14 residues. The V segment lost 4 bases and the J segment 7 bases; nucleotides outside the gene matches: 5. The CDR3 DNA is TGTGCCAGCTCACTCGGACAGGGCGGTGAAAAACTGTTTTTT. Encoded protein: CASSLGQGGEKLFF.

The rearrangement links TRBV5-1 to TRBJ1-2, with D tentatively TRBD1 (6 bases). V was shortened by 0 bases and J by 8 bases, with 20 bases between the two germline ends. Per germline, CDR1 SGHRS and CDR2 YFSETQ. The CDR3 runs 16 residues. DNA of the CDR3: TGCGCCAGCAGCTTGGGAACAGGGCCCCAGTCACGGGGCTACACCTTC. Encoded protein: CASSLGTGPQSRGYTF.

CDR3 sequence reads: CASSLFGAGADTQYF. In DNA form, the CDR3 reads TGTGCCAGCAGTTTATTTGGTGCAGGGGCAGATACGCAGTATTTT. The V gene is TRBV28, the J gene TRBJ2-3; tentative D call: TRBD1 (6 bases). The CDR3 spans 15 residues. Germline loops: CDR1 MDHEN, CDR2 SYDVKM. Between the trimmed V and J ends, which lost 1 base and 4 bases, there was a span of 12 bases.

The V gene is TRBV7-3, the J gene TRBJ2-6; TRBD1 matches 8 bases. V shed 4 bases and J 4 bases; nucleotides not matched to a gene: 6. The CDR3 has 16 amino acids. Per germline, CDR1 SGHTA and CDR2 FQGTGA. CDR3: CASSSRTGTGANVLTF. CDR3 nucleotide sequence: TGTGCCAGCAGCTCCCGGACAGGGACCGGGGCCAACGTCCTGACTTTC.

The gene calls are TRBV28 and TRBJ2-5, with 11 positions matching TRBD2. The end of the DNA is better explained by TRBJ2-7, so the J call may be wrong. The germline V gene encodes CDR1 MDHEN and CDR2 SYDVKM. The CDR3 is 16 residues long. This CDR3 reads CASSPGGLAVGYEQYF. CDR3 sequence (DNA): TGTGCCAGCAGTCCCGGGGGACTAGCGGTTGGTTACGAGCAGTACTTC.

Only one count was recorded for this clone. V and J are TRBV30 and TRBJ2-2; D gene ambiguous. V was trimmed by 0 bases and J by 5 bases, leaving 10 bases between them. The CDR3 has 14 residues. The germline CDR1 and CDR2 sequences are GTSNPN and SVGIG (reference sequence). CDR3: CAWSVSSRTGELFF. CDR3 DNA: TGTGCCTGGAGTGTATCCTCCCGGACCGGGGAGCTGTTTTTT.

The rearrangement uses TRBV5-1 and TRBJ2-3; D gene uncertain. CDR1 and CDR2 from the germline V gene are SGHRS and YFSETQ. V lost 4 bases to trimming and J lost 4 bases, with 7 bases between them. The CDR3 spans 12 residues. CDR3 residues: CASSRQADTQYF. The CDR3 DNA is TGCGCCAGCAGCAGGCAGGCAGATACGCAGTATTTT.

The genes are TRBV28 and TRBJ2-5; 8 bases are a match to TRBD2. Germline CDR1 is MDHEN and CDR2 is SYDVKM. The CDR3 spans 15 residues. V was pared by 5 bases and J by 4 bases, with 9 bases of the junction left unmatched. As DNA, the CDR3 is TGTGCCAGCAGTACTCGTCCGGGAGGGGTAGAGACCCAGTACTTC. As protein: CASSTRPGGVETQYF.

The chain combines TRBV5-1 with TRBJ2-7, with D unresolved. Trimming pared 0 bases from V and 2 bases from J, leaving 9 bases between. Germline values: CDR1 SGHRS, CDR2 YFSETQ. This CDR3 has 14 amino acids. Written as DNA, the CDR3 is TGCGCCAGCAGCTTGGAAGCCAATCCCTACGAGCAGTACTTC. Translated: CASSLEANPYEQYF.

The chain employs TRBV7-9 and TRBJ1-2; D unresolved. The CDR3 has 16 amino acids. The V end was cut by 5 bases, the J end by 6 bases, with 22 bases between. In germline, CDR1 is SEHNR, CDR2 FQNEAQ (reference sequence). The CDR3 nucleotides are TGTGCCAGCAGCGTTAGCGGTCCGGACTGGTACAATGGCTACACCTTC. Its protein is CASSVSGPDWYNGYTF.

The genes are TRBV30 and TRBJ2-1; D is perhaps TRBD2 (7 bases). Deletions cut 3 bases from V and 6 bases from J, with 15 bases between. This CDR3 has 14 amino acids. CDR1 is GTSNPN and CDR2 is SVGIG in the germline V gene (reference sequence). CDR3 loop: CAWRNRGGSNEQFF. CDR3 coding DNA: TGTGCCTGGAGAAATAGGGGGGGGAGCAATGAGCAGTTCTTC.

CDR3 DNA: TGTGCCAGCAGCGACTGGGGGGTAGTTTATGGCTACACCTTC. It codes for CASSDWGVVYGYTF. The chain combines TRBV4-2 with TRBJ1-2; a possible D gene is TRBD1 (5 bases). This CDR3 spans 14 amino acids. Germline loops: CDR1 LGHNA, CDR2 YNFKEQ. Trimming shortened V by 5 bases and J by 5 bases, and 15 bases separated the two germline ends.

The rearrangement uses TRBV19 and TRBJ2-2; 10 bases map to TRBD1. CDR3 length: 14 amino acids. Germline CDR1 and CDR2: LNHDA and SQIVND (reference sequence). The V segment lost 9 bases and the J segment 9 bases; nucleotides outside the gene matches: 10. For the CDR3, the DNA is TGTGCCAGCACCGGGACAGGGGCGGTTCGGGAGCTGTTTTTT. It encodes CASTGTGAVRELFF.

The chain links TRBV11-2 to TRBJ1-1, with a possible D match to TRBD1 (6 bases). This CDR3 has 14 amino acids. V lost 8 bases, J lost 1 base, and 14 bases lay in between. From germline, CDR1 is SGHAT and CDR2 FQNNGV. DNA of the CDR3: TGTGCCAGCGGCCCAAAGACAGGGAACACTGAAGCTTTCTTT. It codes for CASGPKTGNTEAFF.

Only a few counts were recorded for this clone. This chain links TRBV20-1 with TRBJ2-7; D is ambiguous. The CDR3 consists of 11 residues. V dropped 3 bases and J dropped 4 bases, with 7 bases sitting between them. Germline CDR1 is DFQATT and CDR2 is SNEGSKA (reference sequence). As DNA, the CDR3 is TGCAGTGCTAGCACCATTTACGAGCAGTACTTC. Protein sequence: CSASTIYEQYF.